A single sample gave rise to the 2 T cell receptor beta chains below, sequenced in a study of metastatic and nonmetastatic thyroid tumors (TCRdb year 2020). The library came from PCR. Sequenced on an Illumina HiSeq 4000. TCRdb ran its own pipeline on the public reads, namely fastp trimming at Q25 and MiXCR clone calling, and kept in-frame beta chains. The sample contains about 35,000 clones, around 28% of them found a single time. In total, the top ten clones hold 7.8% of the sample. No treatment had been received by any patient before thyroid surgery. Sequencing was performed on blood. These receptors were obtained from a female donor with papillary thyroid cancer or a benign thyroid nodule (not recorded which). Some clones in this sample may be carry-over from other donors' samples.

The CDR3 DNA reads as TGTGCCAGCAGATTAGGACAGGGGGTTGAGTCACCCCTCCACTTT. It is translated as CASRLGQGVESPLHF. The rearrangement uses TRBV6-1 and TRBJ1-6; the match to TRBD1 covers 10 bases. The CDR3 spans 15 residues. Germline values: CDR1 MNHNS, CDR2 SASEGT. With 6 bases clipped from V and 10 bases from J, the junction kept 9 bases outside the gene matches.

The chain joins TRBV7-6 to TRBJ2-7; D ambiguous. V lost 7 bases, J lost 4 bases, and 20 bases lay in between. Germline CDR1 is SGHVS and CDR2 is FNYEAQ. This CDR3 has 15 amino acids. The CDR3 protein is CASTLDQATSYEQYF. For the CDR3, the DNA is TGTGCCAGCACCCTGGACCAGGCGACCTCATACGAGCAGTACTTC. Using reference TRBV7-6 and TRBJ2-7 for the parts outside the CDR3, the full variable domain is GAGVSQSPRYKVTKRGQDVALRCDPISGHVSLYWYRQALGQGPEFLTYFNYEAQQDKSGLPNDRFSAERPEGSISTLTIQRTEQRDSAMYRCASTLDQATSYEQYFGPGTRLTVT.